This TCR beta chain was recovered during a study of Tregs in tolerant kidney transplant recipients. Clones were sequenced by immunoSEQ multiplex PCR, and TCRdb holds only the in-frame ones, with some missing. The sample has 50,000 to 65,000 clones; approximately 89% are singletons. The nonmyeloablative bone marrow transplants came from related graft donors, with transient mixed chimerism. The CDR3 totals 15 residues. Germline values: CDR1 LGHNA, CDR2 YSLEER. Deletions cut 5 bases from V and 3 bases from J, with 16 bases between. This sequence joins TRBV4-3 and TRBJ1-2, with D perhaps TRBD1 (5 bases). This clonotype originated in a human patient who received a combined kidney and bone marrow transplant. The T cells may come from the graft donor. Sequencing used CD4+ T cells from blood (PBMCs), obtained 6 months after the transplant. This chain's CDR3 is CASSTAHGGDYGYTF. CDR3 sequence (DNA): TGCGCCAGCAGCACCGCGCACGGGGGGGACTATGGCTACACCTTC.